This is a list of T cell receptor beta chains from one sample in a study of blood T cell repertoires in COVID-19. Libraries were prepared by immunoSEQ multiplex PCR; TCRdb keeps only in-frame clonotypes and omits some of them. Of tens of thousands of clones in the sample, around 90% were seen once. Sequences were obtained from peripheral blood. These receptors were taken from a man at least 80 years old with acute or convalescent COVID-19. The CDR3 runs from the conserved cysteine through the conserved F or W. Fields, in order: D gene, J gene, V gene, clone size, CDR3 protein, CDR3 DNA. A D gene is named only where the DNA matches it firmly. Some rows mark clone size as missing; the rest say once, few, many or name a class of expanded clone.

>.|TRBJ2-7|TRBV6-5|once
CASRGRQGYEQYF
TGTGCCAGCAGGGGCAGACAAGGCTACGAGCAGTACTTC
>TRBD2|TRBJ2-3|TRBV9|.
CASSPLGGADTQYF
TGTGCCAGCAGCCCCCTGGGAGGGGCAGATACGCAGTATTTT
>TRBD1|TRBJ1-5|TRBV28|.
CASREGTGGTSQPQHF
TGTGCCAGCAGGGAAGGGACAGGGGGTACTAGTCAGCCCCAGCATTTT
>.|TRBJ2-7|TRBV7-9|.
CASSPDSTYEQYF
TGTGCCAGCAGCCCCGACAGTACCTACGAGCAGTACTTC
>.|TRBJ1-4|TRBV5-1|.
CASSLVGGEGEKLFF
TGCGCCAGCAGCTTGGTAGGGGGGGAAGGTGAAAAACTGTTTTTT
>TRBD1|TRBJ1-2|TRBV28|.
CASSSLASGTGIYGYTF
TGTGCCAGCAGTTCGCTAGCTTCCGGGACAGGGATCTATGGCTACACCTTC
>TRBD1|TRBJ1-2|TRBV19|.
CASRQGQVRGYTF
TGTGCCAGTAGGCAGGGACAGGTTAGGGGCTACACCTTC
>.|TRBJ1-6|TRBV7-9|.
CASSLAMTTGNSPLHF
TGTGCCAGCAGCTTAGCGATGACGACGGGTAATTCACCCCTCCACTTT
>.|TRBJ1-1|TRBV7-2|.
CASSLEGIGTEAFF
TGTGCCAGCAGCTTGGAGGGAATAGGCACTGAAGCTTTCTTT
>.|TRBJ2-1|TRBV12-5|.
CASGRYSYNEQFF
TGTGCTAGTGGGAGATACTCCTACAATGAGCAGTTCTTC
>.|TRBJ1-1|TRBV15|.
CATSRASGEWGTEAFF
TGTGCCACCAGCAGAGCCTCAGGGGAGTGGGGCACTGAAGCTTTCTTT
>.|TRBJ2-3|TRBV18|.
CASSPTSSSTDTQYF
TGTGCCAGCTCACCCACTAGCAGCAGCACAGATACGCAGTATTTT
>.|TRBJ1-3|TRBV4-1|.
CASSPTQTGQNTIYF
TGCGCCAGCAGCCCAACGCAGACAGGCCAAAACACCATATATTTT
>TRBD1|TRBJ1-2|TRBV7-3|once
CASSLGGGGTDGYTF
TGTGCCAGCAGCTTAGGAGGGGGCGGAACCGATGGCTACACCTTC
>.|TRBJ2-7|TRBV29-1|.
CSAKGGVIRDEQYF
TGCAGCGCCAAGGGGGGGGTGATCAGGGACGAGCAGTACTTC
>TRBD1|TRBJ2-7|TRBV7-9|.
CASSPGTGGREQYF
TGTGCCAGCAGTCCCGGGACAGGGGGCCGGGAGCAGTACTTC
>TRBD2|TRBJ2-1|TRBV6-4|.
CASSAIGREGRGEQFF
TGTGCCAGCAGTGCGATCGGACGGGAGGGCCGGGGTGAGCAGTTCTTC
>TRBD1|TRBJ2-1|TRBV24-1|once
CATSPPDRDNEQFF
TGTGCCACCAGTCCCCCCGACAGGGACAATGAGCAGTTCTTC
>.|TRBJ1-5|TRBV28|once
CASSLAIQGSQPQHF
TGTGCCAGCAGTTTAGCCATCCAGGGGAGTCAGCCCCAGCATTTT
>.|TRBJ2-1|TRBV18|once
CASSLGLNNEQFF
TGTGCCAGCTCTCTCGGACTGAACAATGAGCAGTTCTTC
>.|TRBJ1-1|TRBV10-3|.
CAISPGEPNTEAFF
TGTGCCATCAGTCCAGGGGAGCCCAACACTGAAGCTTTCTTT
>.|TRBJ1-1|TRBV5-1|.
CASTTGSPNTEAFF
TGCGCCAGCACCACCGGGAGCCCGAACACTGAAGCTTTCTTT
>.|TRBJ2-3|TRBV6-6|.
CASNQGTDTQYF
TGTGCCAGCAATCAGGGCACAGATACGCAGTATTTT
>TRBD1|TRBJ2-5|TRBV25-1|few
CASSGYRGQETQYF
TGTGCCAGCAGTGGTTACAGGGGGCAAGAGACCCAGTACTTC
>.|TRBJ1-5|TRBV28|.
CASSFQGGQPQHF
TGTGCCAGCAGTTTCCAGGGAGGTCAGCCCCAGCATTTT
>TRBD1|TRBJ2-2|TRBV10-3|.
CAIRDRANTGELFF
TGTGCCATCAGGGACAGGGCGAACACCGGGGAGCTGTTTTTT
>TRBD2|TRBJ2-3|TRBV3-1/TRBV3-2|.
CASSVLSGRVTDTQYF
TGTGCCAGCAGCGTCCTTAGCGGGAGGGTAACAGATACGCAGTATTTT
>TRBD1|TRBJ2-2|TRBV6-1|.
CASSERGQGVGELFF
TGTGCCAGCAGTGAACGGGGACAGGGGGTCGGGGAGCTGTTTTTT
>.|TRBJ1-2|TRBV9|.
CASSPQDRVAYGYTF
TGTGCCAGCAGCCCACAGGATAGGGTGGCCTATGGCTACACCTTC
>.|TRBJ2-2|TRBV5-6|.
CASSSRFTGELFF
TGTGCCAGCAGCTCCCGTTTCACCGGGGAGCTGTTTTTT
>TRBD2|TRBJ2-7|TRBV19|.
CASSIVTSGEQYF
TGTGCCAGTAGTATAGTGACTAGCGGAGAGCAGTACTTC
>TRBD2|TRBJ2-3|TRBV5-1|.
CASSGPTSGGAADTQYF
TGCGCCAGCAGCGGGCCGACTAGCGGGGGGGCCGCAGATACGCAGTATTTT
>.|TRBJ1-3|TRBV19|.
CASSIYNVGSSGNTIYF
TGTGCCAGTAGTATTTACAACGTAGGGAGTTCTGGAAACACCATATATTTT
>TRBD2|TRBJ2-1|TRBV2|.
CASSGGLAGLEQFF
TGTGCCAGCAGTGGGGGACTAGCGGGTCTTGAGCAGTTCTTC
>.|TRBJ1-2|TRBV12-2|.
CASRTHGQLYGYTF
TGTGCAAGTCGCACCCACGGACAGCTCTATGGCTACACCTTC
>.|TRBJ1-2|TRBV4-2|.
CASSQDDSSTYGYTF
TGTGCCAGCAGCCAAGATGATAGCAGTACCTATGGCTACACCTTC
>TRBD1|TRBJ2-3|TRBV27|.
CASRFSGGDTQYF
TGTGCCAGCAGGTTTTCAGGGGGCGATACGCAGTATTTT
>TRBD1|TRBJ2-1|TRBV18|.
CASSPQTGTYNEQFF
TGTGCCAGCTCACCACAGACAGGGACGTACAATGAGCAGTTCTTC
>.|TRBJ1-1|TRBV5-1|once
CASSKDMNTEAFF
TGCGCCAGCAGCAAGGACATGAACACTGAAGCTTTCTTT
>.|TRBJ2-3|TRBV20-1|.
CSASTGGAGTDTQYF
TGCAGTGCTAGTACCGGGGGAGCGGGCACAGATACGCAGTATTTT
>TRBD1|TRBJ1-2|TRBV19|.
CASSPGQGWDYGYTF
TGTGCCAGTAGTCCAGGACAGGGGTGGGACTATGGCTACACCTTC
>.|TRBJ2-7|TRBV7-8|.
CASSLGVYGQYF
TGTGCCAGCAGCTTAGGAGTGTATGGGCAGTACTTC
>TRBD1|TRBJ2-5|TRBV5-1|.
CASSLTGLGPQETQYF
TGCGCCAGCAGCCTGACAGGGTTAGGTCCCCAAGAGACCCAGTACTTC
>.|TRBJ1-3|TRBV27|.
CASSFSAYLMDTIYF
TGTGCCAGCAGTTTCAGCGCATACCTGATGGACACCATATATTTT
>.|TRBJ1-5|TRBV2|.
CASSPTNSNQPQHF
TGTGCCAGCAGCCCCACCAACTCCAATCAGCCCCAGCATTTT
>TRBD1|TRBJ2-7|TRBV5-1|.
CASSKRGRGNEQYF
TGCGCCAGCAGCAAAAGGGGGCGCGGCAACGAGCAGTACTTC
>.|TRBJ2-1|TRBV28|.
CATLRVSNEQFF
TGTGCCACCCTTCGGGTTTCCAATGAGCAGTTCTTC
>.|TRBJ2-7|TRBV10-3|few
CAISEARSGPSYEQYF
TGTGCCATCAGTGAGGCCAGAAGCGGACCTTCCTACGAGCAGTACTTC
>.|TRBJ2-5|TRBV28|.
CASSLGGRGPETQYF
TGTGCCAGCAGCCTAGGAGGGAGAGGCCCCGAGACCCAGTACTTC
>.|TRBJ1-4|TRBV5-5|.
CASSGQGTQKLFF
TGTGCCAGCAGTGGGCAGGGGACCCAAAAACTGTTTTTT
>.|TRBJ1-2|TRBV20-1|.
CSATARGGYTF
TGCAGTGCAACCGCAAGGGGGGGCTACACCTTC
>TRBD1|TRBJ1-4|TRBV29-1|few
CSVRQGVEKLFF
TGCAGCGTGAGACAGGGGGTTGAAAAACTGTTTTTT
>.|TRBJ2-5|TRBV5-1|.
CASSSGNSLQETQYF
TGCGCCAGCAGCTCAGGCAACTCCCTCCAAGAGACCCAGTACTTC
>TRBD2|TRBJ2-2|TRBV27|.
CASSRTSGGAGTGELFF
TGTGCCAGCAGCAGGACTAGCGGGGGGGCCGGCACCGGGGAGCTGTTTTTT
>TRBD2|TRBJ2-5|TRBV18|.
CASSPRLAGGQETQYF
TGTGCCAGCTCCCCGAGACTAGCGGGGGGGCAAGAGACCCAGTACTTC